The TCR beta chain described here comes from a study of cytomegalovirus exposure and HLA in healthy donors. Study results and limitations: Per published reports, the classifier diagnosed cytomegalovirus status with high specificity and sensitivity.

The table lists this clone with a few counts. Antigen unknown. With 60 Vbeta and 13 Jbeta primers, the PCR was carried out. Assay: immunoSEQ multiplex PCR; the TCRdb copy retains only in-frame clones and omits some. The data show about 160,000 clones, 50% to 75% seen once. Germline V gene data show CDR1 as MNHEY and CDR2 as SVGAGI. V gave up 6 bases and J gave up 3 bases; unmatched junction bases: 8. The CDR3 sequence is 15 residues long. V usage is TRBV6-5 and J usage is TRBJ1-2; 9 bases are a match to TRBD1. The origin of this receptor is an older woman in good health and CMV-seropositive. Specimen: PBMCs. CDR3: CASSPKWTGDYGYTF. CDR3 coding DNA: TGTGCCAGCAGCCCTAAATGGACAGGGGACTATGGCTACACCTTC.